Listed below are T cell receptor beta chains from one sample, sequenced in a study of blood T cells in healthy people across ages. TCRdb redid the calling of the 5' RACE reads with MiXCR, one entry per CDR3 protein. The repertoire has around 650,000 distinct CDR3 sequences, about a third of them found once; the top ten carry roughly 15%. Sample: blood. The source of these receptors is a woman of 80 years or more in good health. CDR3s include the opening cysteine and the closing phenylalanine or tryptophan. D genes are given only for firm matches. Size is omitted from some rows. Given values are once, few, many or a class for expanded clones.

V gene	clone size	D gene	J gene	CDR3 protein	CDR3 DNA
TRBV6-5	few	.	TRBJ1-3	CASSYGTPGSGSGNTIYF	TGTGCCAGCAGTTACGGGACCCCTGGCTCTGGCTCTGGAAACACCATATATTTT
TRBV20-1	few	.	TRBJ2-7	CSARGSRGTDEQYF	TGCAGTGCTAGAGGTTCCAGGGGAACTGACGAGCAGTACTTC
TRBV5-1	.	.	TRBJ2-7	CASSPGQGGLLYEQYF	TGCGCCAGCAGCCCAGGCCAGGGTGGCCTCTTATACGAGCAGTACTTC
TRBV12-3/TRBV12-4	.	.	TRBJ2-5	CASSLAMTGRGKETQYF	TGTGCCAGCAGTTTAGCTATGACAGGGCGGGGGAAGGAGACCCAGTACTTC
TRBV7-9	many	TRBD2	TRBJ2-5	CASSLEAGGTETQYF	TGTGCCAGCAGCTTAGAAGCGGGGGGGACAGAGACCCAGTACTTC
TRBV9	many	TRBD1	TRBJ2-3	CASSVAGDRKADTQYF	TGTGCCAGCAGCGTAGCCGGGGACAGAAAAGCAGATACGCAGTATTTT
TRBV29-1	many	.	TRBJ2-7	CSAGLSYEQYF	TGCAGCGCAGGGCTCTCCTACGAGCAGTACTTC
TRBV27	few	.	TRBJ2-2	CASMLPGGTGELFF	TGTGCCAGCATGTTACCGGGCGGGACCGGGGAGCTGTTTTTT
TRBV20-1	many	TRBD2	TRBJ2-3	CSAGSGGRTDTQYF	TGCAGTGCGGGTAGCGGGGGAAGGACAGATACGCAGTATTTT
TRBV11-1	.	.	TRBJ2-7	CASAHGWNEQYF	TGTGCCAGCGCTCATGGGTGGAACGAGCAGTACTTC
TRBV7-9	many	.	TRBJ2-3	CASSPLGTDTQYF	TGTGCCAGCAGCCCCCTGGGAACAGATACGCAGTATTTT
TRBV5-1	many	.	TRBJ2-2	CASSLEGRDTGELFF	TGCGCCAGCAGCTTGGAGGGCAGGGACACCGGGGAGCTGTTTTTT
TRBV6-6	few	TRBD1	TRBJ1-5	CAGSPGQGGVGNQPQHF	TGTGCCGGCAGCCCGGGACAGGGGGGCGTTGGCAATCAGCCCCAGCATTTT
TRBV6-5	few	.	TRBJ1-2	CASSYKGSYGYTF	TGTGCCAGCAGTTACAAGGGGAGCTATGGCTACACCTTC
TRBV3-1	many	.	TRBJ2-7	CASSQVGHAYEQYF	TGTGCCAGCAGCCAAGTCGGACATGCCTACGAGCAGTACTTC
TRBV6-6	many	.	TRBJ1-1	CASSYLGGNTEAFF	TGTGCCAGCAGTTACTTGGGTGGAAACACTGAAGCTTTCTTT
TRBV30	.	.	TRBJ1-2	CAWEKGQQYNYGYTF	TGTGCCTGGGAGAAAGGGCAGCAGTACAACTATGGCTACACCTTC
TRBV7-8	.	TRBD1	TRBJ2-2	CASSADADRGVTGELFF	TGTGCCAGCAGCGCGGACGCGGACAGGGGGGTGACCGGGGAGCTGTTTTTT
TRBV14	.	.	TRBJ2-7	CASSQVGGGSYEQYF	TGTGCCAGCAGCCAAGTCGGTGGGGGATCCTACGAGCAGTACTTC
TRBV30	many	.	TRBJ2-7	CAADSYEQYF	TGTGCCGCGGACAGCTACGAGCAGTACTTC
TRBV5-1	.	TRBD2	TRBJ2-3	CASSLDGGARDTQYF	TGCGCCAGCAGCTTGGACGGGGGGGCGAGAGATACGCAGTATTTT
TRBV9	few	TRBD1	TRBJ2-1	CASSVGQGPLNEQFF	TGTGCCAGCAGCGTAGGACAGGGGCCCCTCAATGAGCAGTTCTTC
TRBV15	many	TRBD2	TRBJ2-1	CATSTRLAGYNEQFF	TGTGCCACCAGCACTAGACTAGCAGGCTACAATGAGCAGTTCTTC
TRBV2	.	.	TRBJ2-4	CASSESRAGRNIQYF	TGTGCCAGCAGTGAAAGCCGGGCAGGGAGGAACATTCAGTACTTC
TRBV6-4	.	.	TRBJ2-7	CASSGPPAGQHYEQYF	TGTGCCAGCAGTGGGCCACCGGCGGGACAGCATTACGAGCAGTACTTC
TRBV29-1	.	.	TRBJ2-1	CSWGAYNNEQFF	TGCAGCTGGGGGGCGTACAACAATGAGCAGTTCTTC
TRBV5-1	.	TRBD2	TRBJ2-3	CASSTGTSGGIDTQYF	TGCGCCAGCAGCACCGGGACTAGCGGGGGTATAGATACGCAGTATTTT
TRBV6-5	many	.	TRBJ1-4	CASSYFRANEKLFF	TGTGCCAGCAGTTATTTCCGGGCTAATGAAAAACTGTTTTTT
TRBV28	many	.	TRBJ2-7	CASSSPGDSSYEQYF	TGTGCCAGCAGTTCCCCAGGGGATAGCTCCTACGAGCAGTACTTC
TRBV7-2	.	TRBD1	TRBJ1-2	CASSLGPGQLYGYTF	TGTGCCAGCAGCTTAGGGCCGGGACAGCTCTATGGCTACACCTTC
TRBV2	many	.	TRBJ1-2	CASSENRRLTYGYTF	TGTGCCAGCAGTGAAAACAGGAGGTTAACCTATGGCTACACCTTC
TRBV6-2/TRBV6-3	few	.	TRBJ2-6	CASTSSGANVRTF	TGTGCCAGCACGAGCTCTGGGGCCAACGTCCGGACTTTC
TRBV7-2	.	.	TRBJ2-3	CASSSRGHGTDTQYF	TGTGCCAGCAGCTCACGGGGCCATGGCACAGATACGCAGTATTTT
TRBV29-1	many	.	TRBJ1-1	CSVEDGRGGTEAFF	TGCAGCGTTGAAGATGGGAGGGGGGGCACTGAAGCTTTCTTT
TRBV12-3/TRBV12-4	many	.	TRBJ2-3	CASSLRPRGATDTQYF	TGTGCCAGCAGTTTACGGCCTAGGGGGGCCACAGATACGCAGTATTTT
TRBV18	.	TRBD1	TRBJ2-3	CASSNKTGFGTDTQYF	TGTGCCAGCTCAAATAAGACAGGGTTCGGCACAGATACGCAGTATTTT
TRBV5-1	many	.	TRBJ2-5	CASSLPGQETQYF	TGCGCCAGCAGCTTACCGGGGCAAGAGACCCAGTACTTC
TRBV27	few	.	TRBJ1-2	CAGSLSWRGLPIYTF	TGTGCCGGCAGTTTATCATGGCGAGGACTTCCTATCTACACCTTC
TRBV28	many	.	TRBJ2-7	CASSSPGTKATYEQYF	TGTGCCAGCAGTTCCCCCGGGACAAAAGCCACCTACGAGCAGTACTTC
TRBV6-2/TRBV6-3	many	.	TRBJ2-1	CASSTIREPQFF	TGTGCCAGCAGTACGATCAGGGAGCCGCAGTTCTTC
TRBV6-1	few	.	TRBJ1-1	CASTRTGRTEAFF	TGTGCCAGCACCCGGACCGGCCGCACTGAAGCTTTCTTT
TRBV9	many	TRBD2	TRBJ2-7	CASSDSAGGHEQYF	TGTGCCAGCAGCGACTCAGCGGGGGGGCATGAGCAGTACTTC
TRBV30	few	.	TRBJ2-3	CAWSAPAGTQYF	TGTGCCTGGAGTGCCCCAGCAGGTACGCAGTATTTT
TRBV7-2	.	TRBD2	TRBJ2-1	CASSLAGGRHNEQFF	TGTGCCAGCAGTCTAGCGGGGGGGCGTCACAATGAGCAGTTCTTC
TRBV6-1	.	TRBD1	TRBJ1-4	CASRKNRGGNEKLFF	TGTGCCAGCAGGAAGAACAGGGGTGGTAATGAAAAACTGTTTTTT
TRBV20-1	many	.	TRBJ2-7	CSAPHPDRFHEQYF	TGCAGTGCTCCCCACCCCGACAGGTTCCACGAGCAGTACTTC
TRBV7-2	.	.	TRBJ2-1	CASSFGRERGSEQFF	TGTGCCAGCAGCTTCGGTCGGGAGAGGGGTAGTGAGCAGTTCTTC
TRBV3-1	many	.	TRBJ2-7	CASSQVGGLYEQYF	TGTGCCAGCAGCCAAGTTGGGGGGCTCTACGAGCAGTACTTC
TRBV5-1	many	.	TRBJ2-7	CASSLNGGPTYEQYF	TGCGCCAGCAGCTTGAACGGGGGGCCTACCTACGAGCAGTACTTC
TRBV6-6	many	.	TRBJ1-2	CASTPYTGRLNYGYTF	TGTGCCAGCACCCCGTACACGGGACGGCTAAACTATGGCTACACCTTC
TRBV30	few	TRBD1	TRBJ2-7	CAWSVGQNYEQYF	TGTGCCTGGAGCGTGGGACAGAATTACGAGCAGTACTTC
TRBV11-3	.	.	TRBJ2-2	CASSRDTGELFF	TGTGCCAGCAGCAGGGACACCGGGGAGCTGTTTTTT
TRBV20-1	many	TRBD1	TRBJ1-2	CSATDRVNYGYTF	TGCAGTGCTACGGACAGGGTAAACTATGGCTACACCTTC
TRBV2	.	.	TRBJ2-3	CASRRGSPDTQYF	TGTGCCAGCAGGAGGGGGAGTCCGGATACGCAGTATTTT
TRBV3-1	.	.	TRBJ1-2	CASSQEGGLYDYTF	TGTGCCAGCAGCCAAGAGGGGGGGCTCTATGACTACACCTTC
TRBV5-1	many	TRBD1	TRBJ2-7	CASSSWTGTYEQYF	TGCGCCAGCAGCTCGTGGACAGGGACCTACGAGCAGTACTTC
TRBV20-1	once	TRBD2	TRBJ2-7	CSARDQTGGYEQYF	TGCAGTGCTAGAGATCAAACGGGAGGCTACGAGCAGTACTTC
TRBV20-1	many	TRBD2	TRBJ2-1	CSARYPRLAGGPNEQFF	TGCAGTGCTAGATACCCGAGACTAGCGGGGGGGCCTAATGAGCAGTTCTTC
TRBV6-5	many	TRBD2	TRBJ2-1	CASTLAGGSSYNEQFF	TGTGCCAGCACCCTAGCGGGGGGGAGCTCCTACAATGAGCAGTTCTTC
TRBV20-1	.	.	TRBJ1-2	CSALRLRDTANYGYTF	TGCAGTGCTCTTCGCCTCCGGGACACCGCTAACTATGGCTACACCTTC